The 19 T cell receptor beta chains in this list originate from one sample, sequenced in a study of blood T cell repertoires in COVID-19. Data came from immunoSEQ multiplex PCR; TCRdb stores just in-frame clones and leaves some out. The sample carries approximately 400,000 clones, around nine tenths recorded once. Input material: PBMCs or T cells enriched from blood (not recorded which). All receptors derive from a woman aged 18-30 years who had recovered from COVID-19.

This clone was recorded only once. The chain has TRBV5-6 and TRBJ1-6; no clear D gene. The CDR3 runs 13 residues. V was trimmed by 1 base and J by 10 bases, leaving 9 bases between them. Germline CDR1 is SGHDT and CDR2 is YYEEEE. The CDR3: CASSLLGGSPLHF. CDR3 coding DNA: TGTGCCAGCAGCTTGTTAGGAGGATCACCCCTCCACTTT.

This clone was counted once. Written as DNA, the CDR3 is TGTGCCAGCTCACCAATGCGGGACGAAAAGGGATTGTCGGTCTACGAGCAGTACTTC. Translating it yields CASSPMRDEKGLSVYEQYF. The rearrangement joins TRBV18 to TRBJ2-7; weak D call: TRBD2 (6 bases). The length of the CDR3 is 19 residues. Deletions cut 2 bases from V and 3 bases from J, with 26 bases between. Germline lookup yields CDR1 KGHSH and CDR2 LQKENI.

This clone was observed a single time. The chain links TRBV5-1 to TRBJ2-3; 14 bases are a match to TRBD2. The V gene end was trimmed by 4 bases and the J gene end by 7 bases; junction bases not matched to a gene: 8. Germline lookup yields CDR1 SGHRS and CDR2 YFSETQ. The CDR3 has 16 residues. The CDR3 region is CASSILTSGGEYTQYF. The DNA of the CDR3 is TGCGCCAGCAGCATCCTGACTAGCGGGGGGGAGTATACGCAGTATTTT.

Remarks on this clone: Relative to the germline gene, one junction end is altered; a read error may explain this. The chain joins TRBV5-1 to TRBJ1-1; the D is unclear. The CDR3 covers 14 residues. The germline V gene has CDR1 SGHRS and CDR2 YFSETQ. This CDR3 is CASSLVAGPSEAFF. Here the CDR3 DNA reads TGCGCCAGCAGTTTGGTTGCGGGCCCTTCTGAAGCTTTCTTT.

The chain recombines TRBV7-3 with TRBJ1-1; maybe TRBD1 (6 bases). The germline V gene encodes CDR1 SGHTA and CDR2 FQGTGA. Deletions cut 5 bases from V and 2 bases from J, with 12 bases between. The CDR3 runs 14 residues. The CDR3 sequence is CASSRGQLNTEAFF. The DNA for the CDR3 is TGTGCCAGCAGCCGGGGACAACTAAACACTGAAGCTTTCTTT.

The chain couples TRBV3-1 (or the pseudogene TRBV3-2) to TRBJ1-6; D is unresolved. CDR1 and CDR2 (germline): LGHDT, YNNKEL (reference sequence). The CDR3 contains 14 residues. Trimming cost V 0 bases and J 7 bases, with 7 bases left between them. CDR3 DNA sequence: TGTGCCAGCAGCCAAGATCGGGGAAATTCACCCCTCCACTTT. It codes for CASSQDRGNSPLHF.

The CDR3 region is CASSPGTGGYQETQYF. CDR3 nucleotides: TGCGCCAGCAGCCCCGGGACAGGGGGGTACCAAGAGACCCAGTACTTC. The rearrangement uses TRBV4-1 and TRBJ2-5; TRBD1 agrees at 11 bases. V was pared by 4 bases and J by 0 bases, with 4 bases of the junction left unmatched. Looked up from germline, CDR1 is MGHRA and CDR2 is YSYEKL. CDR3 size: 16 residues.

V gene TRBV5-6 combines with J gene TRBJ1-2; the D gene is possibly TRBD1 (5 bases). This CDR3 is built from 15 residues. The V gene's germline CDR1 is SGHDT and CDR2 YYEEEE. V was cut by 0 bases and J by 4 bases, with 13 bases left in between. The CDR3: CASSLAKGRSYGYTF. The CDR3 coding sequence is TGTGCCAGCAGCTTGGCAAAGGGGCGAAGCTATGGCTACACCTTC.

The chain joins TRBV9 to TRBJ1-2, with D perhaps matching TRBD1 (6 bases). Looked up from germline, CDR1 is SGDLS and CDR2 is YYNGEE. The CDR3 covers 16 residues. V lost 3 bases to trimming and J lost 7 bases, with 22 bases between them. The CDR3 region has the DNA TGTGCCAGCAGCGACCCCAGACAGGTTCGGAGGAGTGGCTACACCTTC. Its translation is CASSDPRQVRRSGYTF.

This chain connects TRBV15 to TRBJ1-6, with 9 bases lining up with TRBD1. The germline V gene has CDR1 LNHNV and CDR2 YYDKDF (reference sequence). V was clipped by 2 bases and J by 8 bases; unmatched bases: 10. The CDR3 has 17 residues. The CDR3 reads CATSRSPRGQGYSPLHF. CDR3 sequence (DNA): TGTGCCACCAGCAGATCACCCCGGGGACAGGGTTATTCACCCCTCCACTTT.

This sequence joins TRBV9 and TRBJ1-1, with TRBD1 as a possible D gene (6 bases). The V end lost 3 bases, the J end lost 0 bases, and 15 bases lay between the germline ends. Germline loops: CDR1 SGDLS, CDR2 YYNGEE. The CDR3 totals 16 residues. The CDR3 nucleotides are TGTGCCAGCAGCGCCTACAGGGCTCGGATGAACACTGAAGCTTTCTTT. Its translation: CASSAYRARMNTEAFF.

The chain couples TRBV3-1 (or the pseudogene TRBV3-2) to TRBJ1-2; a possible D gene is TRBD1 (5 bases). The ends were cut back, 0 bases at V and 5 bases at J, with 10 bases in the middle. There are 14 residues in the CDR3. CDR1 is LGHDT, CDR2 YNNKEL, per germline (reference sequence). The CDR3 DNA reads TGTGCCAGCAGCCAAGACCCAGGGCCTTATGGCTACACCTTC. Residues: CASSQDPGPYGYTF.

The J gene is TRBJ1-2, the V gene TRBV21-1; the D call in the table, TRBD1, was not verified against the DNA. TRBV21-1 is noted as a pseudogene. The CDR3 is 17 residues long. CDR3 in amino acids: CASSLKTNRGQDYGYTF. The CDR3 region has the DNA TGTGCCAGCAGCCTTAAAACAAACAGGGGGCAGGACTATGGCTACACCTTC.

The V gene is TRBV10-3, the J gene TRBJ2-3; 7 bases fit TRBD2. V dropped 8 bases and J dropped 3; count of bases not matched to a gene: 14. CDR1 ENHRY and CDR2 SYGVKD come from the germline V gene. The CDR3 has 16 residues. The CDR3 sequence is CAIRGGYTELTDTQYF. DNA for the CDR3: TGTGCCATCCGCGGGGGTTATACCGAGCTTACAGATACGCAGTATTTT.

Only one count was recorded for this clone. V and J are TRBV30 and TRBJ2-3; D not resolved. Trimming stripped 2 bases from V and 1 base from J, with 7 bases between. Per the germline V gene, CDR1 is GTSNPN and CDR2 is SVGIG (reference sequence). CDR3 size: 13 residues. The CDR3 here is CAWSPYRTDTQYF. The DNA for the CDR3 is TGTGCCTGGAGTCCGTATCGCACAGATACGCAGTATTTT.

Note on this clone: The junction and the germline gene differ at one end; a read error may be behind it. The rearrangement joins TRBV7-2 to TRBJ2-2, with D uncertain. There are 15 residues in the CDR3. CDR1 SGHTA and CDR2 FQGNSA come from the germline V gene. DNA for the CDR3: TGTGCCAGCAGGTTAGGCCCGGGGAACACCGGGGAGCTGTTTTTT. It codes for CASRLGPGNTGELFF.

As DNA, the CDR3 is TGTGCCAGCAGCCCCCGTTACAGAGCTGGAAACACCATATATTTT. It encodes CASSPRYRAGNTIYF. The V gene is TRBV6-5, the J gene TRBJ1-3; D ambiguous. With 6 bases removed from V and 2 bases from J, the gap between germline ends came to 14 bases. The length of the CDR3 is 15 residues. Germline V lookup: CDR1 MNHEY, CDR2 SVGAGI.

This clone came up once. The chain combines TRBV19 with TRBJ1-5; possible D gene TRBD1, 6 bases. This CDR3 is built from 16 residues. Germline CDR1 is LNHDA and CDR2 is SQIVND (reference sequence). The germline V and J ends were trimmed by 3 bases and 6 bases, with 18 bases remaining between them. CDR3 DNA: TGTGCCAGTAGTATTAACCCTTCAGGGGCCATTCAGCCCCAGCATTTT. Translating gives CASSINPSGAIQPQHF.

J is TRBJ2-7 and V is TRBV11-2, with D possibly being TRBD2 (6 bases). CDR3 length: 13 residues. Germline CDR1 SGHAT, CDR2 FQNNGV. The ends were cut back, 4 bases at V and 6 bases at J, with 13 bases in the middle. The chain's CDR3 is CASSSGGAGEQYF. The CDR3, as DNA: TGTGCCAGCAGCTCCGGGGGTGCTGGCGAGCAGTACTTC.